A single TCR beta chain is shown here with its context. What it recognizes is unknown. TCRdb recomputed calls from the PCR reads with MiXCR, one row per CDR3 protein. The table records about 640,000 distinct CDR3 sequences, roughly 21% of them present only once. With RNA at 10%, 30% or 50%, naive CD8 libraries came from around 20,000 to 1,000,000 sorted cells. The sample belongs to a study of molecular identifiers for immune sequencing clone quantification. Study information: Sequencing covered four of five parts into which replicate RNA from around 20,000 or 100,000 naive CD8 cells was split.

Germline V gives CDR1 SEHNR, CDR2 FQNEAQ (reference sequence). V was pared by 2 bases and J by 8 bases, with 21 bases between. CDR3 length: 16 amino acids. Study-wide results and caveats: Clones of above 20 RNA copies carried over 99% of effector molecules; in naive cells they carried under 1%.

V usage is TRBV7-9 and J usage is TRBJ1-2, with D possibly being TRBD1 (5 bases). The sample was naive CD8+ T cells from blood, with Jurkat cell RNA spiked in. Documented subset: FACS-sorted CD8+CD4-CCR7+CD45RA+ naive T cells. The TCR originated in a human donor in good health. Some libraries in this study had Jurkat cell RNA spiked in. The DNA of the CDR3 is TGTGCCAGCAGCTTACCTATTGGTGTTACAGGTTCCGGCTACACCTTC. Encoded protein: CASSLPIGVTGSGYTF.